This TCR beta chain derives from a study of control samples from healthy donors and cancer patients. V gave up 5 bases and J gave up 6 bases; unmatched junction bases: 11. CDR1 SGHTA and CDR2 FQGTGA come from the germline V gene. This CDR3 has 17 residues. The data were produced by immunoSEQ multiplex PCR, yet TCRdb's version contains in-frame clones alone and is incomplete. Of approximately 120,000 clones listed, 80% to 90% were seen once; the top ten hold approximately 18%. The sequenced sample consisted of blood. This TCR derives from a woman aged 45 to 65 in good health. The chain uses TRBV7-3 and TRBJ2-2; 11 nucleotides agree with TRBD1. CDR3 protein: CASSPRTGGGLPGELFF. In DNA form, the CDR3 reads TGTGCCAGCAGCCCTAGGACAGGGGGCGGATTGCCCGGGGAGCTGTTTTTT.